This passage covers 4 T cell receptor beta chains from one sample sequenced in a study of a mutant IDH1 vaccine in newly diagnosed glioma (dated by TCRdb to the early 2020s). The library relied on the immunoSEQ multiplex PCR assay. This immuneACCESS table, as held by TCRdb, lists in-frame sequences with V and J called but not all clones. Of the missing ones, under half trace to an unresolved V gene in checked studies; the others have no known cause. Within this sample are about 21,000 clones, with roughly 89% of them counted one time only. The top ten hold under 7.5% of the sample. The antigens for these receptors are not known. Explained via the paper, the time point label denotes: week 11, during vaccination. A 20-mer mutant IDH1 peptide at 300 micrograms in Montanide made up each vaccine dose, which was injected subcutaneously together with topical imiquimod. The sample in question was PBMCs, obtained from a glioma patient whose treatment included an IDH1 peptide vaccine. The receptor set was obtained from a woman between 40 and 50 years old with glioma.

J is TRBJ1-5 and V is TRBV6-5; 8 bases are shared with TRBD1. CDR3 length: 15 residues. The trim removed 4 bases at V and 5 bases at J, leaving 7 bases unmatched. Germline loops: CDR1 MNHEY, CDR2 SVGAGI. CDR3 in amino acids: CASSLSGTGYQPQHF. The DNA of the CDR3 is TGTGCCAGCAGTTTATCTGGGACAGGTTATCAGCCCCAGCATTTT.

The chain has TRBV25-1 and TRBJ2-2; 14 nucleotides agree with TRBD2. CDR1 and CDR2 from the germline V gene are MGHDK and SYGVNS. The CDR3 contains 17 residues. V lost 2 bases to trimming and J lost 6 bases; unmatched junction nucleotides: 5. The CDR3 region is CASSEAGLAGVAGELFF. The CDR3 DNA follows: TGTGCCAGCAGTGAAGCGGGACTAGCGGGAGTAGCCGGGGAGCTGTTTTTT.

The chain carries TRBV4-2 and TRBJ1-2; TRBD1 might be the D (5 bases). From germline, CDR1 is LGHNA and CDR2 YNFKEQ. Between the trimmed V and J ends, which lost 0 bases and 0 bases, there was a span of 11 bases. The CDR3 is 16 residues long. CDR3 protein: CASSQDLRGANYGYTF. CDR3 nucleotides: TGTGCCAGCAGCCAAGATCTAAGGGGAGCTAACTATGGCTACACCTTC.

V gene TRBV6-1 combines with J gene TRBJ2-1; maybe TRBD1 (6 bases). From germline, CDR1 is MNHNS and CDR2 SASEGT. The CDR3 is made up of 15 amino acids. Trimming pared 7 bases from V and 2 bases from J, leaving 15 bases between. CDR3 sequence: CASNSLGTTYNEQFF. CDR3 bases: TGTGCCAGCAACAGTCTCGGGACAACCTACAATGAGCAGTTCTTC.